This TCR beta chain comes out of a study of lymphopenia after photon versus proton radiotherapy. This clone was detected only once. The assay was immunoSEQ multiplex PCR, and TCRdb's table has in-frame clones only and misses some. In the table there are 29,000 or so clones, around nine tenths of which are singletons. This TCR was sampled from a woman aged 60-70 years with cholangiocarcinoma. Some clones in this sample may be carry-over from other donors' samples. The sample was peripheral blood, taken from a patient treated with proton-based radiotherapy.

CDR3 residues: CASTRGGQETQYF. The CDR3 DNA is TGCGCCAGCACCCGGGGGGGCCAAGAGACCCAGTACTTC. The chain recombines TRBV5-1 with TRBJ2-5; TRBD2 agrees at 8 bases. Germline V lookup: CDR1 SGHRS, CDR2 YFSETQ. This CDR3 has 13 residues. V shed 6 bases and J 1 base; nucleotides not matched to a gene: 2.